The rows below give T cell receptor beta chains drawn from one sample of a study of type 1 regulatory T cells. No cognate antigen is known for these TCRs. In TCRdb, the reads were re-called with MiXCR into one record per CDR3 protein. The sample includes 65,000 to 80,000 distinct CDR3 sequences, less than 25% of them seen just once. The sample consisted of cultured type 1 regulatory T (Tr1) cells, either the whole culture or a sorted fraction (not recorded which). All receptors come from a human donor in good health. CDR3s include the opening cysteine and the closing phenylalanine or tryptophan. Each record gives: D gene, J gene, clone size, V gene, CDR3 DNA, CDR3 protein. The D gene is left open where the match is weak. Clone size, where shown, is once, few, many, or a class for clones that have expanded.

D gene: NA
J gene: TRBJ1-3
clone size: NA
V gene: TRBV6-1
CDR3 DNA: TGTGCCAGCAGGACCGACGGCCGGAGGAGCTCTGGAAACACCATATATTTT
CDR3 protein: CASRTDGRRSSGNTIYF

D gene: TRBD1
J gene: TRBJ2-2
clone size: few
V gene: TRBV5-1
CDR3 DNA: TGCGCCAGCAGGGACGAGAGACAGGGGCGCAGCACCGGGGAGCTGTTTTTT
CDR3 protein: CASRDERQGRSTGELFF

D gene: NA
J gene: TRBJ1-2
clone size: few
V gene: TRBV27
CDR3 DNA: TGTGCCAGCAGTTTATCAGGGGCCGGGTATGGCTACACCTTC
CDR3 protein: CASSLSGAGYGYTF

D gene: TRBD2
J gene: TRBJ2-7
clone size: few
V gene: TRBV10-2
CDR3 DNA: TGCGCCAGTACCGGGACTAGCATCTACGAGCAGTACTTC
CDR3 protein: CASTGTSIYEQYF

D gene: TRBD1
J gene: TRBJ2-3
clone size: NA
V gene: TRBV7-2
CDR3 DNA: TGTGCCAGCAGCTCTCAGGGGGCGCACGCAGATACGCAGTATTTT
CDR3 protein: CASSSQGAHADTQYF

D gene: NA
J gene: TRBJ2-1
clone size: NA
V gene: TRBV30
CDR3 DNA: TGTGCCTGGAGTGTGGGTGGGAGCGTTAATGAGCAGTTCTTC
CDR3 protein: CAWSVGGSVNEQFF

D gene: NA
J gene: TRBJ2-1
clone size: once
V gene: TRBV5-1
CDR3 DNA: TGCGCCAGCAGCCTCATTCAACGTACCAGCAGCAATGAGCAGTTCTTC
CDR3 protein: CASSLIQRTSSNEQFF

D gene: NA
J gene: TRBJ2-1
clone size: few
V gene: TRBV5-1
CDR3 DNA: TGCGCCAGCAGCTTGGTAATGGGGAACAATGAGCAGTTCTTC
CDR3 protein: CASSLVMGNNEQFF

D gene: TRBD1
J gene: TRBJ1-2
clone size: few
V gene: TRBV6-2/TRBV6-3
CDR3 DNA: TGTGCCAGCAGTTACTCGAGGACAGGTGACTATGGCTACACCTTC
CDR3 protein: CASSYSRTGDYGYTF

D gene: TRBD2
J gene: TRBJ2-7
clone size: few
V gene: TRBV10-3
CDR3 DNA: TGTGCCATCAGCGGCGGGACTAGCGGTTACGAGCAGTACTTC
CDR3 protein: CAISGGTSGYEQYF

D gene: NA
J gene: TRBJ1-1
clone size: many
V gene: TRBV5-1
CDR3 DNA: TGCGCCAGCAGCTTCGGACAGATGAACACTGAAGCTTTCTTT
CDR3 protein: CASSFGQMNTEAFF

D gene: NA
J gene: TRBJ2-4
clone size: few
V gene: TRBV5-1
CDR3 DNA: TGCGCCAGCAGCTTGGGGGTGATCGGGGTTAACATTCAGTACTTC
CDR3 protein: CASSLGVIGVNIQYF

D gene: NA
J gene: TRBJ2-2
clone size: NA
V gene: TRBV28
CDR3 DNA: TGTGCCAGCAGTTTGCCCCGGGAGTTTGGGGAGCTGTTTTTT
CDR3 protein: CASSLPREFGELFF

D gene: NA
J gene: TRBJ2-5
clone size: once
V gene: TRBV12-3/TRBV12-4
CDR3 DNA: TGTGCCAGCAGTCGGGACCACGACCTAGGGACCCAGTACTTC
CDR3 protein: CASSRDHDLGTQYF

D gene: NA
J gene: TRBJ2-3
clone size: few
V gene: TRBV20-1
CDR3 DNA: TGCAGTGCTGGGGGGCTAGCGGCTAGCACAGATACGCAGTATTTT
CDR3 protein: CSAGGLAASTDTQYF

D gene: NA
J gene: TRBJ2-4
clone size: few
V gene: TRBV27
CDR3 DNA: TGTGCCAGCAGTCCATGGCTTAAAAACATTCAGTACTTC
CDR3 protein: CASSPWLKNIQYF

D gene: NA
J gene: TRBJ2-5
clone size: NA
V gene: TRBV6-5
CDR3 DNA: TGTGCCAGCATGGACGGCCTGGGCCCTGAAGAGACCCAGTACTTC
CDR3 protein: CASMDGLGPEETQYF

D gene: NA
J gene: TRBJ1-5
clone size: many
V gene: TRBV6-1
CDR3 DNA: TGTGCCAGCAGTGAACGGGGGGCGGGGAGCAATCAGCCCCAGCATTTT
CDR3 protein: CASSERGAGSNQPQHF

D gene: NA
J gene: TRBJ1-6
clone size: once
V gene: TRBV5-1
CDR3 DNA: TGCGCCAGCAGCCTGGGGACTCCGGCTGGTAATTCACCCCTCCACTTT
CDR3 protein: CASSLGTPAGNSPLHF

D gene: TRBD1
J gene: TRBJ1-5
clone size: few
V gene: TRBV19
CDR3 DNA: TGTGCCAGTAGTACTACAGGGGGCAATCAGCCCCAGCATTTT
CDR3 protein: CASSTTGGNQPQHF

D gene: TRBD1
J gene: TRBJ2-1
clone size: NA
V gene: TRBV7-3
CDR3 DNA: TGTGCCAGCAGTTTCGACAGGGGCTCCTACAATGAGCAGTTCTTC
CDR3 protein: CASSFDRGSYNEQFF

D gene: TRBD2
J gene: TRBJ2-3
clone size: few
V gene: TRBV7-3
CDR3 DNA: TGTGCCAGCAGCCGTAGCGGGGTCACAGATACGCAGTATTTT
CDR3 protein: CASSRSGVTDTQYF

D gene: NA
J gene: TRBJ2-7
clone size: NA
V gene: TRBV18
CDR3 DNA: TGTGCCAGCTCACCACCGGGGCCCTACTACGAGCAGTACTTC
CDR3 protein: CASSPPGPYYEQYF

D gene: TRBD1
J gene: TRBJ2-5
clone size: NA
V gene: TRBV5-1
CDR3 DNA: TGCGCCAGCAGCTTGGAGGGGGCTGGAGAGACCCAGTACTTC
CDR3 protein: CASSLEGAGETQYF

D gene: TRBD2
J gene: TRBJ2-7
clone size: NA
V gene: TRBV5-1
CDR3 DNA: TGCGCCAGCAGCGTAAACCCATCGGCGGGGGTTAGCTCCTACGAGCAGTACTTC
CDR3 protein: CASSVNPSAGVSSYEQYF